The entry below describes one TCR beta chain. The sample originates from a study of T cell changes during pregnancy in multiple sclerosis. J gave up 7 bases and V 0 bases, and 2 bases lay outside the gene matches. CDR1 is WSHSY and CDR2 is SAAADI in the germline V gene. The length of the CDR3 is 15 residues. TCRdb's table, derived via immunoSEQ multiplex PCR, lists solely in-frame clones and lacks some. The sample lists 130,000 or so clones, 80% to 95% occurring once. The chain couples TRBV10-2 to TRBJ2-1; TRBD2 matches 11 bases. Sequenced here: peripheral blood, sampled before pregnancy. This receptor was taken from a female donor with multiple sclerosis, enrolled in a pregnancy study. The CDR3, as DNA: TGCGCCAGCAGTGAGTCTAGCGGGGGGGCTAATGAGCAGTTCTTC. This gives the protein CASSESSGGANEQFF.